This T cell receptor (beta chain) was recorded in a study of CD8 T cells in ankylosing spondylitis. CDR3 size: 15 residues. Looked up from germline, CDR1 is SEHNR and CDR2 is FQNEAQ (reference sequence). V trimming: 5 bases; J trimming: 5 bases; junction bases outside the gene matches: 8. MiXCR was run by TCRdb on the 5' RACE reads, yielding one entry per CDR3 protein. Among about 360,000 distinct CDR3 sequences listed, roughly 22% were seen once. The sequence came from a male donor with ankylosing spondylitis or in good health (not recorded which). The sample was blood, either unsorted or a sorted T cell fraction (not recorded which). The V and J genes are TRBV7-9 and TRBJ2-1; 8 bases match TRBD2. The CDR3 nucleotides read TGTGCCAGCAGCGTTAGCGGGGCGAGCGACAATGAGCAGTTCTTC. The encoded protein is CASSVSGASDNEQFF.